These T cell receptor beta chains were read from a single sample in a study of T cells in Graves' hyperthyroidism and ophthalmopathy. One entry per CDR3 protein results from TCRdb running MiXCR on the multiplex PCR reads. The sample includes roughly 660,000 distinct CDR3 sequences, approximately 15% of them seen just once. The sequencing sample was made of blood. The source of these receptors is a man aged 50-60 years with Graves' hyperthyroidism. Both conserved end residues are part of each CDR3. Fields, in order: CDR3 DNA, CDR3 protein, D gene, J gene, V gene, clone size. D genes are given only for firm matches. Only some rows state a clone size, as once, few, many or a class for expanded clones.

TGTGCCAGCAGCCATCTCGGGGAGGATGAAAAACTGTTTTTT | CASSHLGEDEKLFF | . | TRBJ1-4 | TRBV28 | .
TGCGCCAGCAGCAGATCCCGGGGAGGCGACTCTGGAAACACCATATATTTT | CASSRSRGGDSGNTIYF | . | TRBJ1-3 | TRBV5-1 | .
TGTGCCAGCTCACTTCGGACAGGGGATTACTCAACTAATGAAAAACTGTTTTTT | CASSLRTGDYSTNEKLFF | TRBD1 | TRBJ1-4 | TRBV18 | few
TGCAGTGCTAGACCAGGACAGGCGAGCTCCTACAATGAGCAGTTCTTC | CSARPGQASSYNEQFF | TRBD1 | TRBJ2-1 | TRBV20-1 | few
TGTGCCAGCAAGGAACTAGCGGGAAGGTTGTATAAAGGAGAGACCCAGTACTTC | CASKELAGRLYKGETQYF | TRBD2 | TRBJ2-5 | TRBV2 | many
TGCGCCAGCAGCTTGGATTGGGGACCAAGCTCCTACAATGAGCAGTTCTTC | CASSLDWGPSSYNEQFF | . | TRBJ2-1 | TRBV5-1 | .
TGTGCCATCAGTGAGATAGTAGGCACTGAAGCTTTCTTT | CAISEIVGTEAFF | . | TRBJ1-1 | TRBV10-3 | many
TGTGCCAGCAGTTATGCAGTAAAGAACACTGAAGCTTTCTTT | CASSYAVKNTEAFF | . | TRBJ1-1 | TRBV27 | few
TGCGCCAGCAGCCAAACCGTCGGGACAGGGGCCTACGAGCAGTACTTC | CASSQTVGTGAYEQYF | TRBD1 | TRBJ2-7 | TRBV4-1 | .
TGTGCCAGTAGTATCAAGGCGTGGCTCCATTCACCCCTCCACTTT | CASSIKAWLHSPLHF | . | TRBJ1-6 | TRBV19 | .
TGCGCCAGCGGGGAGCCGGACTACGAGCAGTACTTC | CASGEPDYEQYF | . | TRBJ2-7 | TRBV5-1 | many
TGTGCCAGCACTGCGGAGAGCTCCTACGAGCAGTACTTC | CASTAESSYEQYF | . | TRBJ2-7 | TRBV6-1 | many
TGCGCCAGCAGCCCGCCACACGGACTAGCGGGGGAGCAGTACTTC | CASSPPHGLAGEQYF | TRBD2 | TRBJ2-7 | TRBV5-1 | .
TGTGCCAGCAGCTTAAAGGACAGATATGGCTACACCTTC | CASSLKDRYGYTF | . | TRBJ1-2 | TRBV11-2 | .
TGTGCCAGCAGTTTATCCGGACTAGCGGTAGCCAAAAACATTCAGTACTTC | CASSLSGLAVAKNIQYF | TRBD2 | TRBJ2-4 | TRBV27 | many
TGTGCCAGCAGTTTGAGGCAGGGAAGCTCTGGGGCCAACGTCCTGACTTTC | CASSLRQGSSGANVLTF | . | TRBJ2-6 | TRBV12-3/TRBV12-4 | many
TGCAGCGTTGGTAGGGTGAGTGAAGCTTTCTTT | CSVGRVSEAFF | . | TRBJ1-1 | TRBV29-1 | .
TGCGCCAGCAGCCTGGTACAGGACACCACCGGGGAGCTGTTTTTT | CASSLVQDTTGELFF | . | TRBJ2-2 | TRBV4-1 | few
TGTGCCTGGCAACTGCTCGGGACGAACGAGCAGTACTTC | CAWQLLGTNEQYF | . | TRBJ2-7 | TRBV30 | .
TGTGCCAGCAGTGATCCGGGCCCCAATCAGCCCCAGCATTTT | CASSDPGPNQPQHF | . | TRBJ1-5 | TRBV25-1 | few
TGTGCCAGCTCACCAGTCGAGGACTCCTACGAGCAGTACTTC | CASSPVEDSYEQYF | . | TRBJ2-7 | TRBV18 | .
TGTGCCAGCAGTTACTCTCGTAGTCGCGGGAGAGGGGAGACCCAGTACTTC | CASSYSRSRGRGETQYF | TRBD2 | TRBJ2-5 | TRBV6-5 | many
TGTGCCAGCACCCCTAGCGGGGTCCAAGAGACCCAGTACTTC | CASTPSGVQETQYF | TRBD2 | TRBJ2-5 | TRBV7-2 | few
TGTGCCACCAGGGGTTCCAGTTCCGAGCAGTACTTC | CATRGSSSEQYF | . | TRBJ2-7 | TRBV24-1 | few
TGTGCCACCAGCAGAGGCGGGGGGTTGGGGGGCTACACCTTC | CATSRGGGLGGYTF | . | TRBJ1-2 | TRBV15 | few
TGTGCTAGTGGTTTGGTACTAGCGGGATGGGCGCAGCTGAGCACAGATACGCAGTATTTT | CASGLVLAGWAQLSTDTQYF | TRBD2 | TRBJ2-3 | TRBV12-5 | many
TGTGCCAGTAGCAGCAGGGACAGGGGAATCCACGAGCAGTACTTC | CASSSRDRGIHEQYF | TRBD1 | TRBJ2-7 | TRBV19 | few